This TCR beta chain was recovered during a study of T cells in lung cancer brain metastases. Profiled with immunoSEQ multiplex PCR; TCRdb holds only in-frame clones, not every one. Of roughly 4,400 clones in the sample, about 85% are singletons; the top ten hold about 3.5%. No patient had a history of multiple malignancies, as such patients were excluded. The CDR3 loop spans 16 amino acids. V was pared by 0 bases and J by 4 bases, with 7 bases of the junction left unmatched. CDR1 SGHRS and CDR2 YFSETQ come from the germline V gene. This chain links TRBV5-1 with TRBJ2-1, with 7 bases that match TRBD2. The source is a woman aged 50 to 60 with non-small cell lung cancer. The sequenced sample was tumor tissue from the primary lung tumor. DNA for the CDR3: TGCGCCAGCAGCTTGGGGGTGGGAGGGCTTTACAATGAGCAGTTCTTC. Its protein product is CASSLGVGGLYNEQFF.